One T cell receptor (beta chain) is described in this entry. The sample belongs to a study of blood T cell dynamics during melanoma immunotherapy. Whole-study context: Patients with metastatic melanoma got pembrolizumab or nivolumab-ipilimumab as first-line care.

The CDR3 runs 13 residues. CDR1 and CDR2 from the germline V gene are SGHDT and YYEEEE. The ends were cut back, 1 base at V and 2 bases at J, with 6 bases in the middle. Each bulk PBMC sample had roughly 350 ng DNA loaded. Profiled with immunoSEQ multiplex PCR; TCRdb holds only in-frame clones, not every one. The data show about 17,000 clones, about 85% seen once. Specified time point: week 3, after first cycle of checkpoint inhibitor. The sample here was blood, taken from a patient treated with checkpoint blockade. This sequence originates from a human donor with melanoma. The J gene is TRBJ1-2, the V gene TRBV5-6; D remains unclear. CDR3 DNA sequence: TGTGCCAGCAGCTTGTCGGTAAACTATGGCTACACCTTC. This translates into CASSLSVNYGYTF. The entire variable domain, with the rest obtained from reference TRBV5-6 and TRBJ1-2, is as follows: DAGVTQSPTHLIKTRGQQVTLRCSPKSGHDTVSWYQQALGQGPQFIFQYYEEEERQRGNFPDRFSGHQFPNYSSELNVNALLLGDSALYLCASSLSVNYGYTFGSGTRLTVV.